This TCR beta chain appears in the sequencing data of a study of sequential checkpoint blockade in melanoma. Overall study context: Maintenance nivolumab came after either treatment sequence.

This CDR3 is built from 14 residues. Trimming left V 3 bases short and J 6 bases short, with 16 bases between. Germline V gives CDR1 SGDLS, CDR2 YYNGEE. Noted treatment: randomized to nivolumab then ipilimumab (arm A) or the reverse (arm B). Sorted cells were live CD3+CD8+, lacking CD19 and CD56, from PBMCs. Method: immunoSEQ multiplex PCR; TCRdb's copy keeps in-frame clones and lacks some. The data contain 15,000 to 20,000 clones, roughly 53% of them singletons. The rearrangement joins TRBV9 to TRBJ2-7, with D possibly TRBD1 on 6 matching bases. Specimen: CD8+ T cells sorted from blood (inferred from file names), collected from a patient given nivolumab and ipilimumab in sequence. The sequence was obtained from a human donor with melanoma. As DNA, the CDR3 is TGTGCCAGCAGCGCGGGACACGGCCTCTCCGAGCAGTACTTC. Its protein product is CASSAGHGLSEQYF.